This TCR beta chain emerged from a study of control samples from healthy donors and cancer patients. This table comes from immunoSEQ multiplex PCR, and its TCRdb copy is limited to in-frame clones, with some not included. The sample has tens of thousands of clones; 80% to 90% are singletons. Trimming took 0 bases from V and 5 from J, leaving 6 bases between them. This CDR3 has 13 residues. The germline CDR1 and CDR2 sequences are MNHEY and SVGAGI. The gene calls are TRBV6-5 and TRBJ2-3; D is undetermined. Sequences were obtained from PBMCs. The TCR was taken from a woman between 55 and 75 years old with head and neck cancer. The CDR3 is CASSYSRRDTQYF. The CDR3 nucleotides are TGTGCCAGCAGTTACTCGAGGAGAGATACGCAGTATTTT.